These 21 T cell receptor beta chains originate from one sample sequenced in a study of T cells expressing NK-cell markers. TCRdb reprocessed the 5' RACE reads, keeping one entry per CDR3 protein, no DNA. The sample includes about 150,000 distinct CDR3 sequences. Sequencing was performed on blood T cells: a sorted CD56 or NKG2C T cell subset, CD4+ or CD8+ T cells, or bulk PBMC T cells (not recorded which). These receptor sequences come from a woman between 50 and 59 years old in good health.

This chain uses TRBV12-3 or TRBV12-4 with TRBJ1-2; the D call from TCRdb, TRBD1, cannot be confirmed without DNA. The CDR3 is made up of 13 amino acids. CDR3 sequence: CASSPGTGFGYTF.

The chain recombines TRBV7-9 with TRBJ2-4. Germline assignment: CDR1 SEHNR and CDR2 FQNEAQ (reference sequence). This CDR3 has 17 residues. The CDR3 sequence is CASSPSVGSLAKNIQYF.

The rearrangement links TRBV29-1 to TRBJ1-1. Germline CDR1 is SQVTM and CDR2 is ANQGSEA. The CDR3 length is 12 residues. This CDR3 is CSVVKDGTEAFF.

The CDR3 reads CSAREVDTPYEQYF. The J gene is TRBJ2-7, the V gene TRBV20-1; the TRBD1 assignment by TCRdb is unverifiable without DNA. The CDR3 runs to 14 residues. Germline CDR1 DFQATT, CDR2 SNEGSKA (reference sequence).

The chain carries TRBV11-2 and TRBJ2-2; TCRdb's D gene call, TRBD1, goes unchecked for lack of DNA. This CDR3 region has 16 residues. Germline assignment: CDR1 SGHAT and CDR2 FQNNGV. The CDR3: CASSLLISGAGWELFF.

The chain combines TRBV27 with TRBJ2-3. Germline V lookup: CDR1 MNHEY, CDR2 SMNVEV (reference sequence). The CDR3 is made up of 15 amino acids. The CDR3 is CASSPSASRTDTQYF.

The genes are TRBV20-1 and TRBJ2-1; the TRBD2 assignment by TCRdb is unverifiable without DNA. The CDR3 runs 14 residues. Germline loops: CDR1 DFQATT, CDR2 SNEGSKA (reference sequence). The CDR3 loop is CSARGASGIDEQFF.

The V and J genes are TRBV7-7 and TRBJ2-5; TCRdb gives TRBD2 as the D gene, but with no DNA this cannot be confirmed. This CDR3 is built from 17 residues. Germline CDR1 and CDR2: SSHAT and FNYEAQ (reference sequence). The chain's CDR3 is CASSLGSGTSAQETQYF.

The chain combines TRBV28 with TRBJ2-3. Per germline, CDR1 MDHEN and CDR2 SYDVKM. This CDR3 has 12 residues. The CDR3 here is CASLGFTDTQYF.

This rearrangement joins TRBV6-5 to TRBJ2-5; TCRdb lists TRBD2, though no DNA is available to test this call. The V gene's germline CDR1 is MNHEY and CDR2 SVGAGI. CDR3 length: 14 residues. The CDR3 protein is CASTPIGPTETQYF.

This chain links TRBV4-1 with TRBJ1-3; the D gene TCRdb calls, TRBD1, cannot be checked with no DNA. The CDR3 covers 17 residues. Germline values: CDR1 MGHRA, CDR2 YSYEKL. CDR3 protein: CASSPRTGASSGNTIYF.

The rearrangement links TRBV11-3 to TRBJ1-6. Germline V gives CDR1 SGHNT, CDR2 YENEEA. The CDR3 loop spans 16 amino acids. The chain's CDR3 is CASSPSGSSYNSPLHF.

The chain recombines TRBV24-1 with TRBJ2-1. This CDR3 region has 11 residues. Germline V CDR1 and CDR2: KGHDR, SFDVKD. The CDR3 loop is CATSLSNEQFF.

The CDR3: CASSYSRGETTLDGELFF. The rearrangement uses TRBV6-6 and TRBJ2-2; TCRdb lists TRBD1, though no DNA is available to test this call. Germline-derived CDR1 and CDR2 are MNHNY and SVGAGI (reference sequence). The CDR3 extends over 18 amino acids.

V is TRBV30 and J is TRBJ2-7. The germline V gene has CDR1 GTSNPN and CDR2 SVGIG (reference sequence). The CDR3 totals 14 residues. The CDR3: CAWSLGLHSYEQYF.

Here the CDR3 reads CASSLFDNEQFF. The chain employs TRBV11-1 and TRBJ2-1. The CDR3 has 12 amino acids. CDR1 is SGHAT and CDR2 is FQDESV in the germline V gene (reference sequence).

The gene calls are TRBV7-6 and TRBJ2-1; TCRdb's assignment of TRBD2 cannot be checked, as there is no DNA. The CDR3 covers 15 residues. From germline, CDR1 is SGHVS and CDR2 FNYEAQ. The CDR3 spells CASSFERDGYNEQFF.

This chain links TRBV30 with TRBJ1-1; the D gene TCRdb calls, TRBD1, cannot be checked with no DNA. The CDR3 has 14 amino acids. The germline V gene encodes CDR1 GTSNPN and CDR2 SVGIG (reference sequence). The chain's CDR3 is CACSGTGLWTEAFF.

V and J are TRBV7-9 and TRBJ2-5; the TCRdb D gene call, TRBD1, has no DNA to confirm it. Germline CDR1 reads SEHNR; CDR2 reads FQNEAQ (reference sequence). This CDR3 contains 14 residues. CDR3 sequence: CASSKQWGMETQYF.

The chain links TRBV7-9 to TRBJ2-3. This CDR3 comprises 14 residues. Germline loops: CDR1 SEHNR, CDR2 FQNEAQ (reference sequence). The CDR3 spells CASSAQGYTDTQYF.

This chain connects TRBV29-1 to TRBJ2-3; without DNA, the TCRdb call of TRBD1 cannot be checked. The length of the CDR3 is 14 residues. Germline CDR1 and CDR2: SQVTM and ANQGSEA. CDR3 amino acids: CSVLGQGAGDTQYF.